This T cell receptor (beta chain) appears in the sequencing data of a study of cytomegalovirus exposure and HLA in healthy donors. To note about this clone: Its antigen remains unidentified.

Primers: 60 Vbeta forward and 13 Jbeta reverse. The protocol was immunoSEQ multiplex PCR, while the TCRdb copy is restricted to in-frame clones and leaves out a portion. The sample holds some 190,000 clones; about four fifths are singletons and the top ten take over 1.5%. Study-wide results and limits: Near-uniform donor sequencing depth was presumed by presence/absence analyses. Reportedly, TCR beta sequences accurately predicted HLA-A and HLA-B alleles in most subjects.

Germline V gene lookup returns CDR1 SEHNR and CDR2 FQNEAQ (reference sequence). Trimming stripped 1 base from V and 3 bases from J, with 13 bases between. The CDR3 contains 15 residues. Source material: PBMCs. The chain recombines TRBV7-9 with TRBJ2-7; no reliable D call. The receptor was derived from a man aged 40-55 years in good health and CMV-seronegative. The CDR3 DNA is TGTGCCAGCAGCTTAGAACGCGGTGGAGTCTACGAGCAGTACTTC. It encodes CASSLERGGVYEQYF.